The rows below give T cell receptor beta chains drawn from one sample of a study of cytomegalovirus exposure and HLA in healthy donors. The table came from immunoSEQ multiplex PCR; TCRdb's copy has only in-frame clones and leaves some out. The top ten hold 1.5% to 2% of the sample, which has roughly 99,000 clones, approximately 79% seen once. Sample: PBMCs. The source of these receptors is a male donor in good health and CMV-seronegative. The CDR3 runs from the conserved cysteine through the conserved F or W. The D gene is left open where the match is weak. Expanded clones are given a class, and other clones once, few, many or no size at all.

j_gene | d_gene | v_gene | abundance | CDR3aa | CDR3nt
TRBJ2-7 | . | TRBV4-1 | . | CASSQDPPGSYEQYF | TGCGCCAGCAGCCAAGATCCTCCCGGCTCCTACGAGCAGTACTTC
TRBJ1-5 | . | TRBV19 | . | CASSHLGGLGLGNQPQHF | TGTGCCAGTAGTCACCTGGGGGGATTGGGATTAGGGAATCAGCCCCAGCATTTT
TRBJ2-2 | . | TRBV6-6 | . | CASTRVWTGELFF | TGTGCCAGCACCAGGGTATGGACCGGGGAGCTGTTTTTT
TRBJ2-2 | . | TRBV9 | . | CASSVDGRGTNTGELFF | TGTGCCAGCAGCGTAGACGGTAGGGGCACCAACACCGGGGAGCTGTTTTTT
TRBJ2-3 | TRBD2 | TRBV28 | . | CASRPSGGLGDTQYF | TGTGCCAGCAGGCCCAGCGGGGGTCTAGGAGATACGCAGTATTTT
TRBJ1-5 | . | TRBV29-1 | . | CSVQDSNQPQHF | TGCAGCGTACAGGATAGCAATCAGCCCCAGCATTTT
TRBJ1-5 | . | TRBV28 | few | CASSPPRGDQPQHF | TGTGCCAGCAGTCCGCCCCGGGGAGATCAGCCCCAGCATTTT
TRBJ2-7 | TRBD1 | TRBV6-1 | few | CASLDRVMYEQYF | TGTGCCAGCCTGGACAGGGTTATGTACGAGCAGTACTTC
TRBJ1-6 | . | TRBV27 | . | CASSPHRDLNSPLHF | TGTGCCAGCAGTCCGCACAGGGACCTTAATTCACCCCTCCACTTT
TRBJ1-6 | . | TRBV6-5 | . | CASSPTLDSPLHF | TGTGCCAGCAGTCCGACTTTGGATTCACCCCTCCACTTT
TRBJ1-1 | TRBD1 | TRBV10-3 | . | CAISRQGGNTEAFF | TGTGCCATCAGCCGACAGGGGGGGAACACTGAAGCTTTCTTT
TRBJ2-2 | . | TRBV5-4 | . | CASSLAGRGNTGELFF | TGTGCCAGCAGCTTGGCGGGCAGGGGGAACACCGGGGAGCTGTTTTTT
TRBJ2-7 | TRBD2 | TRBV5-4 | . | CASSLGASGSLGYEQYF | TGTGCCAGCAGCTTGGGAGCTAGCGGGAGCCTCGGATACGAGCAGTACTTC